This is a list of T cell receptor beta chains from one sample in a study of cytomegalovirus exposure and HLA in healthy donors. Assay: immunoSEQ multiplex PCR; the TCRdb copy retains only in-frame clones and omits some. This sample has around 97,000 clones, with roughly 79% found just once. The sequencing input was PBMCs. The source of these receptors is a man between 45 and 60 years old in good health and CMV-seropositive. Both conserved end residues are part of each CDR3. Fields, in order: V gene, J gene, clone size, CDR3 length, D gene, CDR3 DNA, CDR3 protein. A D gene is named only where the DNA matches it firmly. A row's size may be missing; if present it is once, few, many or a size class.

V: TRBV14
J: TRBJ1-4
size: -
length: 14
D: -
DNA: TGTGCCAGCAGAGGGGCCTCAACTAATGAAAAACTGTTTTTT
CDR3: CASRGASTNEKLFF

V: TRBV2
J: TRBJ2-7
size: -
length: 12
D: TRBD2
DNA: TGTGCCACCCGGGACTACTCCTACGAGCAGTACTTC
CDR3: CATRDYSYEQYF

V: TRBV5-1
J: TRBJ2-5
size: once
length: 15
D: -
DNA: TGCGCCAGCAGCCCGCGGGTAGCGGAACAAGAGACCCAGTACTTC
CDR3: CASSPRVAEQETQYF

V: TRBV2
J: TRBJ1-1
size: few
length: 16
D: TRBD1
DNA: TGTGCCAGCAGTGACCAGGGGGCTCGTTTGAACACTGAAGCTTTCTTT
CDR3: CASSDQGARLNTEAFF

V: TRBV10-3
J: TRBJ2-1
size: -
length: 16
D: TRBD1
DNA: TGTGCCATCAGTGCGGGACAGGGGTACTCCTACAATGAGCAGTTCTTC
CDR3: CAISAGQGYSYNEQFF

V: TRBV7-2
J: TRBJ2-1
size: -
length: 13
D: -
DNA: TGTGCCAGCTGCCTCCCACAGAACAATGAGCAGTTCTTC
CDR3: CASCLPQNNEQFF

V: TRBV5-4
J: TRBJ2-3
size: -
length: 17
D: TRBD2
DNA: TGTGCCAGCAGCCGAGCGGGCGGGAGGGGAACCACAGATACGCAGTATTTT
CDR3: CASSRAGGRGTTDTQYF

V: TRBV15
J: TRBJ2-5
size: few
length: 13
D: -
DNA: TGTGCCACACAATCCGGGACACAAGAGACCCAGTACTTC
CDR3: CATQSGTQETQYF

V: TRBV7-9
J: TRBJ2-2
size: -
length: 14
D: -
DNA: TGTTCCAGCAGCTTAGTCCTCAGGCCCGGGGAGCTGTTTTTT
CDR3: CSSSLVLRPGELFF

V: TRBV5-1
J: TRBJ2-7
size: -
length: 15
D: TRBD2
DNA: TGCGCCAGCAGCTTTCTAGCGGGAGGGCCGGAAGAGCAGTACTTC
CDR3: CASSFLAGGPEEQYF

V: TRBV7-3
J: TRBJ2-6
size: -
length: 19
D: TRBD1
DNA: TGTGCCAGCAGCTTAAGGGTGGGGGACAGGGGGCCTGGGGCCAACGTCCTGACTTTC
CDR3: CASSLRVGDRGPGANVLTF

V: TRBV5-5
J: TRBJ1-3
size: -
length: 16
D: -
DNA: TGTGCCAGCAGCCTCAGGTTTAGGGACATTGGAAACACCATATATTTT
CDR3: CASSLRFRDIGNTIYF

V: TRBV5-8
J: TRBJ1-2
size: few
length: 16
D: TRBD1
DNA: TGTGCCAGCAGCCCCCGGGGGACGGACAGGGCGAATGGCTACACCTTC
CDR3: CASSPRGTDRANGYTF

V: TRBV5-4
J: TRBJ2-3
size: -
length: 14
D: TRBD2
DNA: TGTGCCAGCAGCGAAGCGGGGGGTACAGATACGCAGTATTTT
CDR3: CASSEAGGTDTQYF

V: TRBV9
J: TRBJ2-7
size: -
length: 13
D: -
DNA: TGTGCCAGCAGCTCCCGACAGTTTGGGGAGCAGTACTTC
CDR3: CASSSRQFGEQYF

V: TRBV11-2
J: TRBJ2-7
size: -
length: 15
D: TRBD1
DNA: TGTGCCAGCAGCTCCACGACAGGGCCCGCCTACGAGCAGTACTTC
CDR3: CASSSTTGPAYEQYF

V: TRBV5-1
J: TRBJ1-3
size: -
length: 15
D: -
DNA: TGCGCCAGCAGCTCCGACTCCTACTCTGGAAACACCATATATTTT
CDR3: CASSSDSYSGNTIYF